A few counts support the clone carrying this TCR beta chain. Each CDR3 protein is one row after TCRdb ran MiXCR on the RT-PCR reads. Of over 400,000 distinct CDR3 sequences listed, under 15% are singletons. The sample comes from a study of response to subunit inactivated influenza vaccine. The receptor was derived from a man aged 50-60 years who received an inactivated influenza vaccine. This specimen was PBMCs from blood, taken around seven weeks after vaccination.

The chain's CDR3 is CASSYPGQLTRGTDTQYF. The CDR3 DNA sequence: TGTGCCAGCAGTTATCCGGGACAGTTGACGCGGGGCACAGATACGCAGTATTTT. The chain uses TRBV6-2 or TRBV6-3 and TRBJ2-3, with 7 bases that match TRBD1. CDR1 MNHEY and CDR2 SVGEGT come from the germline V gene. The CDR3 is 18 amino acids. The junction had 13 bases not matched to a gene; V was cut back by 3 bases and J by 1 base.